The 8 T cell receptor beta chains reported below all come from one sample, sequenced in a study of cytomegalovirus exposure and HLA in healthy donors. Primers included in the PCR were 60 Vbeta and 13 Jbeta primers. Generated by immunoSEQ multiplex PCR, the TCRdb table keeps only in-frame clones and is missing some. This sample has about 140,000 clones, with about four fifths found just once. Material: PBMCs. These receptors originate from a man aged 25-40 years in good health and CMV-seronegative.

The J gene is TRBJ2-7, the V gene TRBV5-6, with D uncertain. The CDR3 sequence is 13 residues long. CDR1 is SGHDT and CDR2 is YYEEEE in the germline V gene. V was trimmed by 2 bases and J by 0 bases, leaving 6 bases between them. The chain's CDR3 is CASSFGTSYEQYF. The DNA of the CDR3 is TGTGCCAGCAGCTTTGGCACCTCCTACGAGCAGTACTTC.

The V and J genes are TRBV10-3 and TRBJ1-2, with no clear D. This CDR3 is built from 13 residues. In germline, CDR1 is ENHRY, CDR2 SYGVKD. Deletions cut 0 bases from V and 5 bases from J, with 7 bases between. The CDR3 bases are TGTGCCATCAGTGAGTCCGGGAGGTATGGCTACACCTTC. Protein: CAISESGRYGYTF.

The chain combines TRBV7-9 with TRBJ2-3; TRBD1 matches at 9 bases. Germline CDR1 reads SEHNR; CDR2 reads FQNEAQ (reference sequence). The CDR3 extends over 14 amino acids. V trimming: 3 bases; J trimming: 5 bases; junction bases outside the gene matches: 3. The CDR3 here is CASSLGQGGDTQYF. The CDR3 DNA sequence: TGTGCCAGCAGCTTGGGACAGGGAGGAGATACGCAGTATTTT. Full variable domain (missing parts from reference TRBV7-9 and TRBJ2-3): DTGVSQNPRHKITKRGQNVTFRCDPISEHNRLYWYRQTLGQGPEFLTYFQNEAQLEKSRLLSDRFSAERPKGSFSTLEIQRTEQGDSAMYLCASSLGQGGDTQYFGPGTRLTVL.

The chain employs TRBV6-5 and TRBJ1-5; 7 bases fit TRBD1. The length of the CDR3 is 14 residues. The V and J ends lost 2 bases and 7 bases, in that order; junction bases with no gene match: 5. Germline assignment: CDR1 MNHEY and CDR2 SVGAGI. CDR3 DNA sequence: TGTGCCAGCAGTTACACTCAGGGGGTCCAGCCCCAGCATTTT. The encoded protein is CASSYTQGVQPQHF.

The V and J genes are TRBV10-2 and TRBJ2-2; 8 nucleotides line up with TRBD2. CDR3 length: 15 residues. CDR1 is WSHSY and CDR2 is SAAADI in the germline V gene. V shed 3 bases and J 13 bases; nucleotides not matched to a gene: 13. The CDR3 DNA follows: TGCGCCAGCAGTGAAACTAGCGGAGGCCCAATCCGGCTGTTTTTT. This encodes CASSETSGGPIRLFF.

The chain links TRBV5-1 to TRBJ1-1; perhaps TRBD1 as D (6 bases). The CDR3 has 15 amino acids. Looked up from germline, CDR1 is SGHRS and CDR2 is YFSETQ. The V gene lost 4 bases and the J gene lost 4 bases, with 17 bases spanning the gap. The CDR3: CASSPGQLSPTEAFF. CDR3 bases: TGCGCCAGCAGCCCTGGACAGTTAAGTCCCACTGAAGCTTTCTTT.

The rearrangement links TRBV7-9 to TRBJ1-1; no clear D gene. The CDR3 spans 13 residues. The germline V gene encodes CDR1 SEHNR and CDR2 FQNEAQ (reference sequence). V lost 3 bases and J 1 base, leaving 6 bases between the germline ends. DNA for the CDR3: TGTGCCAGCAGCTTTCAGGAGAACACTGAAGCTTTCTTT. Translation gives CASSFQENTEAFF.

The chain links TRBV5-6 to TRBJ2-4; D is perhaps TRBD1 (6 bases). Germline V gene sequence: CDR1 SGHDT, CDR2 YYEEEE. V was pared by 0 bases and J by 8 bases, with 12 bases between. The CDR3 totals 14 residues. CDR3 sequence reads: CASSLGGPLDIQYF. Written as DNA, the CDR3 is TGTGCCAGCAGCTTGGGGGGGCCCTTAGACATTCAGTACTTC.